This T cell receptor beta chain was recovered during a study of shared clonotypes between healthy human individuals. The CDR3 loop spans 13 amino acids. Germline V gives CDR1 MNHNS, CDR2 SASEGT. Trimming stripped 6 bases from V and 8 bases from J, with 13 bases between. Sequencing was performed with immunoSEQ multiplex PCR; in TCRdb, only in-frame clones are kept and a portion is missing. Here the sample spans 550,000 to 850,000 clones, around 74% being singletons. Subsets obtained from CD4+ cells comprised CD45RA+ naive and CD45RA-negative memory cells. The sequencing input was memory CD4+ T cells sorted from blood. Specified subset: CD45RA-negative fraction. The TCR was taken from a woman aged 25 to 39 in good health. This chain joins TRBV6-1 and TRBJ1-4, with D hard to call. CDR3 region: CASRGELEEKLFF. The CDR3 DNA follows: TGTGCCAGCAGAGGAGAACTGGAAGAAAAACTGTTTTTT.